The present entry profiles one T cell receptor beta chain with its context. Its antigen is still unknown. This sample is drawn from a study of OX40 agonist ivuxolimab in advanced cancers. Study context: Dose-escalation patients' cancers were hepatocellular carcinoma, melanoma, renal cell or head and neck cancer.

Per the germline V gene, CDR1 is MRHNA and CDR2 is SNTAGT. The CDR3 length is 14 residues. J lost 6 bases, V lost 6 bases, and 3 bases had no gene match. Data came from immunoSEQ multiplex PCR; TCRdb stores just in-frame clones and leaves some out. The sample contains 95,000 to 120,000 clones, about 91% of which appear only once. Notes on the study in general: The average count of expanded clones was higher among CD8+ T cells than among CD4+. Clonal expansion from baseline to week 6 occurred in both CD4+ and CD8+ T cells. Normalized expansion of T-cell clones was also low for some nonresponders.

The TCR sequence derives from an adult with an advanced solid tumor such as melanoma, head and neck, liver or kidney cancer. Material: CD4+ or CD8+ T cells sorted from blood, obtained in a trial of the OX40 agonist ivuxolimab. The J gene is TRBJ2-1, the V gene TRBV6-4; the match to TRBD2 covers 12 bases. CDR3 sequence reads: CASSLAGGANEQFF. The CDR3 coding sequence is TGTGCCAGCAGCCTAGCGGGAGGGGCCAATGAGCAGTTCTTC.